This T cell receptor beta chain is drawn from a study of cytomegalovirus exposure and HLA in healthy donors. PCR primers comprised 60 Vbeta and 13 Jbeta primers. Profiling relied on immunoSEQ multiplex PCR, and the TCRdb table lists in-frame clones only, not all of them. The table lists about 110,000 clones. Worth noting for this clone: Antigen unknown.

Study observations and caveats: Earlier results showed most TCR beta V segments being productive about 87% or about 30% of the time. A later analysis showed HLA-associated TCR beta chains outstripping equally common others in clonal expansion. In a later analysis, across HLA loci, associated TCR counts were highest for DRB1, lowest for HLA-C.

CDR1 and CDR2 (germline): LGHNA, YNFKEQ. V lost 6 bases, J lost 2 bases, and 9 bases stayed unmatched. The CDR3 runs to 15 residues. Donors were ostensibly healthy at sampling, although undocumented immune exposures were probable. Sequences were obtained from PBMCs. This TCR was sampled from a man aged 35 to 55 in good health and CMV-seropositive. The rearrangement uses TRBV4-2 and TRBJ2-7; 8 bases fit TRBD2. CDR3 residues: CASRLSTGLAYEQYF. DNA for the CDR3: TGTGCCAGCAGGCTATCTACGGGACTAGCCTACGAGCAGTACTTC.